This passage covers 29 T cell receptor beta chains from one sample sequenced in a study of vaccination effects on CD4 cells after COVID-19 (dated by TCRdb to the early 2020s). No cognate antigen is known for these TCRs. After about 9 days of culture, CD4+ T cells were isolated with the EasySep CD4+ T cell isolation kit. PCR-confirmed SARS-CoV-2 infection had occurred in convalescent patients between March and December 2020, before the Alpha, Beta and Delta variants emerged in the United States. Participants received two doses of either the BNT162b2 or the mRNA-1273 mRNA SARS-CoV-2 vaccine. Library method: the immunoSEQ multiplex PCR assay. TCRdb re-hosts the immuneACCESS table, in-frame sequences only. Its copies lack some clones; in the studies checked, an unresolved V gene accounts for under half of them, and the cause for the rest is not known. In this sample the table shows roughly 46,000 clones, under 85% of which occur a single time. The ten largest clonotypes hold 5.4% of the sample.

The source was CD4+ T cells from PBMCs cultured without peptide, collected after COVID-19 vaccination. The receptors originated from a human donor who had a prior SARS-CoV-2 infection.

DNA of the CDR3: TGTGCCAGTAGACGAGGGGGACTAGCGGGTTACGAGCAGTACTTC. Amino acid sequence: CASRRGGLAGYEQYF. This chain joins TRBV19 and TRBJ2-7, with TRBD2 matching over 12 bases. The CDR3 is 15 amino acids. From germline, CDR1 is LNHDA and CDR2 SQIVND (reference sequence). V lost 6 bases, J lost 4 bases, and 7 bases stayed unmatched.

The V and J genes are TRBV7-9 and TRBJ2-1, with TRBD2 as a possible D gene (5 bases). V dropped 3 bases and J dropped 0 bases, with 9 bases sitting between them. The CDR3 is 15 residues long. Germline V gene sequence: CDR1 SEHNR, CDR2 FQNEAQ (reference sequence). This CDR3 is CASSFGDLSYNEQFF. The CDR3 bases are TGTGCCAGCAGCTTCGGGGATCTCTCCTACAATGAGCAGTTCTTC.

The chain couples TRBV6-2 or TRBV6-3 to TRBJ2-1, with D perhaps assigned TRBD1 or TRBD2 (6 bases each). This CDR3 has 14 residues. Germline V gene sequence: CDR1 MNHEY, CDR2 SVGEGT. V lost 1 base and J lost 12, with 16 bases in between. CDR3 nucleotides: TGTGCCAGCAGTTACTTCGGGGGCTCGGGTGGGCAGTTCTTC. As protein: CASSYFGGSGGQFF.

The V gene is TRBV5-1, the J gene TRBJ2-5; 15 bases agree with TRBD2. The CDR3 has 18 amino acids. Germline V gene sequence: CDR1 SGHRS, CDR2 YFSETQ. V lost 0 bases and J lost 4; bases outside the gene matches: 7. CDR3 region: CASSLAGLAGGSGETQYF. The CDR3 DNA is TGCGCCAGCAGCTTGGCCGGACTAGCGGGGGGGAGCGGAGAGACCCAGTACTTC.

The chain couples TRBV11-3 to TRBJ1-6; no clear D gene. The germline V gene has CDR1 SGHNT and CDR2 YENEEA. Trimming cost V 5 bases and J 0 bases, with 11 bases left between them. CDR3 length: 16 residues. The CDR3 DNA reads as TGTGCCAGCAGCCCCAGCACGAGCTCCTATAATTCACCCCTCCACTTT. This translates into CASSPSTSSYNSPLHF.

This rearrangement joins TRBV30 to TRBJ1-1, with D possibly being TRBD1 (6 bases). Trimming stripped 7 bases from V and 10 bases from J, with 13 bases between. The CDR3 totals 10 residues. Germline CDR1 reads GTSNPN; CDR2 reads SVGIG (reference sequence). Here the CDR3 reads CAYQQGRAFF. CDR3 coding DNA: TGTGCCTATCAACAGGGAAGAGCTTTCTTT.

This clone was detected only once. No DNA is shown, since the ends of the CDR3 on it are uncertain; the CDR3 is the one TCRdb lists. The genes are TRBV21-1 and TRBJ1-3; TRBD1 is the table's D call and was not checked against the DNA. TRBV21-1 is given as a pseudogene. Termini included, the CDR3 measures 17 amino acids. CDR3 in amino acids: CASSKLQGFGSGNTIYF.

This chain links TRBV7-9 with TRBJ1-4, with D maybe TRBD1 (5 bases). The CDR3 is 16 amino acids. Germline V gene data show CDR1 as SEHNR and CDR2 as FQNEAQ (reference sequence). The V gene lost 1 base and the J gene lost 5 bases, with 14 bases spanning the gap. The CDR3 region has the DNA TGTGCCAGCAGCTTAGTCGCCGGGTGGGGGAATGAAAAACTGTTTTTT. This sequence encodes CASSLVAGWGNEKLFF.

This chain links TRBV11-3 with TRBJ1-2, with D tentatively TRBD1 (5 bases). Trimming cost V 3 bases and J 5 bases, with 7 bases left between them. The CDR3 spans 12 residues. Per the germline V gene, CDR1 is SGHNT and CDR2 is YENEEA. As DNA, the CDR3 is TGTGCCAGCAGCTTGGGGCATTATGGCTACACCTTC. This gives the protein CASSLGHYGYTF.

J is TRBJ1-1 and V is TRBV6-5; D unclear. Germline V gene lookup returns CDR1 MNHEY and CDR2 SVGAGI. V shed 2 bases and J shed 8 bases, with 15 bases lying between them. CDR3 length equals 14 residues. CDR3 loop: CASSYADRKMEAFF. The CDR3 nucleotides are TGTGCCAGCAGTTACGCGGACCGGAAGATGGAAGCTTTCTTT.

This chain links TRBV5-5 with TRBJ1-2; D ambiguous. The CDR3 runs 13 residues. Germline CDR1 and CDR2: SGHKS and YYEKEE (reference sequence). Between the trimmed V and J ends, which lost 1 base and 7 bases, there was a span of 11 bases. CDR3 in amino acids: CASSLSVRPGYTF. In DNA form, the CDR3 reads TGTGCCAGCAGCTTGTCGGTCCGTCCTGGCTACACCTTC.

This clone occurred a few times. This chain joins TRBV30 and TRBJ1-6; no clear D gene. The germline V and J ends were trimmed by 8 bases and 9 bases, with 17 bases remaining between them. The CDR3 has 13 residues. Looked up from germline, CDR1 is GTSNPN and CDR2 is SVGIG (reference sequence). The CDR3 DNA sequence: TGTGCCGCGGAACCTTCTTACTCTTCACCCCTCCACTTT. This sequence encodes CAAEPSYSSPLHF.

This sequence joins TRBV12-5 and TRBJ2-1; TRBD2 matches at 8 bases. Germline V gives CDR1 LGHNT, CDR2 FRNRAP. The length of the CDR3 is 16 residues. The ends lost 4 bases at V and 9 bases at J; junction bases unmatched: 14. CDR3 nucleotide sequence: TGTGCTAGTGGTTCCGGGTACACTACTAGCGGCGGTGAGCAGTTCTTC. It encodes CASGSGYTTSGGEQFF.

The genes are TRBV6-6 and TRBJ2-5; possible D gene TRBD1, 6 bases. This CDR3 is built from 16 residues. Trimming removed 2 bases at V and 5 bases at J, with 18 bases between. CDR1 is MNHNY, CDR2 SVGAGI, per germline (reference sequence). CDR3 protein: CASSYGGRVVRETQYF. CDR3 bases: TGTGCCAGCAGTTACGGGGGCCGGGTCGTCCGCGAGACCCAGTACTTC.

CDR3 bases: TGTGCCAGTTCCCAGTACAATGAGCAGTTCTTC. Protein: CASSQYNEQFF. The chain carries TRBV12-3 or TRBV12-4 and TRBJ2-1; D is ambiguous. CDR3 length equals 11 residues. V was pared by 9 bases and J by 4 bases, with 7 bases between.

This chain joins TRBV19 and TRBJ1-2; no definite D call. This CDR3 contains 15 residues. The germline V gene encodes CDR1 LNHDA and CDR2 SQIVND (reference sequence). V shed 1 base and J shed 0 bases, with 9 bases lying between them. The CDR3 nucleotides are TGTGCCAGTAGTATAGGGCAGTCCGCTAACTATGGCTACACCTTC. It translates to CASSIGQSANYGYTF.

The chain couples TRBV19 to TRBJ1-4; no clear D. Germline CDR1 LNHDA, CDR2 SQIVND (reference sequence). The V end lost 6 bases, the J end lost 5 bases, and 4 bases lay between the germline ends. The CDR3 sequence is 11 residues long. DNA for the CDR3: TGTGCCAGTAGCAGGAATGAAAAACTGTTTTTT. Its translation is CASSRNEKLFF.

The rearrangement uses TRBV7-8 and TRBJ2-5, with D possibly matching TRBD2 (6 bases). V was clipped by 5 bases and J by 5 bases, with 9 bases between them. The CDR3 consists of 12 residues. CDR1 SGHVS and CDR2 FQNEAQ come from the germline V gene. In nucleotides, the CDR3 is TGTGCCAGCAGCCTCCGGGGGGAGACCCAGTACTTC. It translates to CASSLRGETQYF.

The V call is TRBV25-1, the J call TRBJ2-7; possibly TRBD1 for D (5 bases). Germline CDR1 reads MGHDK; CDR2 reads SYGVNS. Trimming took 4 bases from V and 0 from J, leaving 13 bases between them. The CDR3 extends over 15 amino acids. The chain's CDR3 is CASSATDWDSYEQYF. The CDR3 DNA reads TGTGCCAGCAGTGCGACAGACTGGGACTCCTACGAGCAGTACTTC.

The V call is TRBV28, the J call TRBJ2-2; no clear D gene. CDR3 length: 12 residues. From germline, CDR1 is MDHEN and CDR2 SYDVKM. Trimming shortened V by 0 bases and J by 5 bases, and 1 base separated the two germline ends. CDR3 protein: CASSLWTGELFF. The CDR3 bases are TGTGCCAGCAGTTTATGGACCGGGGAGCTGTTTTTT.

CDR3: CASSLELNSPLHF. CDR3 sequence (DNA): TGCGCCAGCAGCTTGGAACTAAATTCACCCCTCCACTTT. J is TRBJ1-6 and V is TRBV5-1; D unclear. The V end lost 0 bases, the J end lost 7 bases, and 5 bases lay between the germline ends. The CDR3 has 13 residues. CDR1 is SGHRS and CDR2 is YFSETQ in the germline V gene.

V gene TRBV9 combines with J gene TRBJ2-1, with 11 positions matching TRBD2. The CDR3 is 15 amino acids. CDR1 SGDLS and CDR2 YYNGEE come from the germline V gene. J was trimmed by 9 bases and V by 4 bases; bases with no gene match: 9. CDR3 loop: CASSPGLAGLGEQFF. CDR3 DNA: TGTGCCAGCAGCCCAGGACTAGCGGGTCTTGGTGAGCAGTTCTTC. Variable domain in full (rest from reference TRBV9 and TRBJ2-1): DSGVTQTPKHLITATGQRVTLRCSPRSGDLSVYWYQQSLDQGLQFLIQYYNGEERAKGNILERFSAQQFPDLHSELNLSSLELGDSALYFCASSPGLAGLGEQFFGPGTRLTVL.

This clone has more than one count but fewer than ten. Distinct nucleotide sequences in the sample also encode this CDR3. The chain joins TRBV7-2 to TRBJ1-2; no firm D call. V was pared by 6 bases and J by 2 bases, with 10 bases between. Germline values: CDR1 SGHTA, CDR2 FQGNSA. This CDR3 comprises 13 residues. Written as DNA, the CDR3 is TGTGCCAGCAGTAGGACGGTGAACTATGGCTACACCTTC. Its protein is CASSRTVNYGYTF.

The rearrangement links TRBV19 to TRBJ1-5; 7 nucleotides line up with TRBD1. The CDR3 has 15 amino acids. Germline loops: CDR1 LNHDA, CDR2 SQIVND (reference sequence). V lost 8 bases to trimming and J lost 2 bases; unmatched junction nucleotides: 9. The CDR3 DNA follows: TGTGCCAGTTCCCTCGACAGGGTAGGCAATCAGCCCCAGCATTTT. Translation: CASSLDRVGNQPQHF.

In its sample, this clone was seen a few times. This chain links TRBV18 with TRBJ2-7, with TRBD2 matching over 7 bases. J gave up 5 bases and V 1 base, and 11 bases lay outside the gene matches. This CDR3 has 16 amino acids. Germline V gene lookup returns CDR1 KGHSH and CDR2 LQKENI. The CDR3 bases are TGTGCCAGCTCACCACAGGGCGGGATGACTAGCCACGAGCAGTACTTC. Translated: CASSPQGGMTSHEQYF. Variable domain in full (rest from reference TRBV18 and TRBJ2-7): NAGVMQNPRHLVRRRGQEARLRCSPMKGHSHVYWYRQLPEEGLKFMVYLQKENIIDESGMPKERFSAEFPKEGPSILRIQQVVRGDSAAYFCASSPQGGMTSHEQYFGPGTRLTVT.

This clone was seen once. V and J are TRBV5-5 and TRBJ2-7; possible D gene TRBD1, 6 bases. V lost 4 bases and J lost 3, with 8 bases in between. The germline gives CDR1 SGHKS, CDR2 YYEKEE (reference sequence). The CDR3 length is 12 residues. DNA for the CDR3: TGTGCCAGCAGCAAACAGGGCTACGAGCAGTACTTC. This translates into CASSKQGYEQYF.

The CDR3 spells CASSQEPGLAGEETQYF. The CDR3 DNA sequence: TGCGCCAGCAGCCAAGAACCGGGACTAGCGGGAGAAGAGACCCAGTACTTC. The V and J genes are TRBV4-3 and TRBJ2-5; 14 bases agree with TRBD2. Trimming cost V 0 bases and J 3 bases; bases outside gene matches: 3. The CDR3 totals 17 residues. The V gene's germline CDR1 is LGHNA and CDR2 YSLEER.

In this sample, this clone turned up a few times. In DNA, the CDR3 is TGTGCCAGCAGTTTCCATGGCGGTTTATCCTACGAGCAGTACTTC. Its translation: CASSFHGGLSYEQYF. The chain recombines TRBV27 with TRBJ2-7; no clear D gene. Trimming shortened V by 3 bases and J by 1 base, and 13 bases separated the two germline ends. Per the germline V gene, CDR1 is MNHEY and CDR2 is SMNVEV (reference sequence). CDR3 length: 15 residues.

The J gene is TRBJ2-7, the V gene TRBV9; D gene ambiguous. CDR3 size: 10 residues. Trimming stripped 2 bases from V and 5 bases from J, with 2 bases between. The germline gives CDR1 SGDLS, CDR2 YYNGEE. CDR3 amino acids: CASSVHEQYF. Written as DNA, the CDR3 is TGTGCCAGCAGCGTCCACGAGCAGTACTTC.